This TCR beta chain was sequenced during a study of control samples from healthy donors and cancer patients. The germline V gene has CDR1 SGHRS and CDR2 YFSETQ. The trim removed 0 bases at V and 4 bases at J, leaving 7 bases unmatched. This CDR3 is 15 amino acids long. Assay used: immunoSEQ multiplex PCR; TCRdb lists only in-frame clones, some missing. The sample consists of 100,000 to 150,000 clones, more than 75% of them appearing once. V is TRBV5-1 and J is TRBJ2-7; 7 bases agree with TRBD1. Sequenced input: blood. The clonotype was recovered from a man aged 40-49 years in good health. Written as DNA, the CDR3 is TGCGCCAGCAGCTTGGGGGCAGGGGGTGAATACGAGCAGTACTTC. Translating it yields CASSLGAGGEYEQYF.